This record covers a single T cell receptor beta chain. The antigen it binds to is not known. Base-call qualities are not available, and no considerably larger clone is one nucleotide away. Instrument used: Illumina HiSeq 1500. Starting from the raw public reads, TCRdb applied fastp trimming at Q25, assembled clones with MiXCR and retained in-frame beta chains. For every CDR3 protein sequence, its rows merge into one entry that carries the most common genes and DNA. Across this sample there are 740,000 or so distinct CDR3 sequences, with about a third seen only once. The top ten hold 2.5% to 3.5% of the sample. This specimen belongs to a study of T cell repertoires in cytomegalovirus infection (dated by TCRdb to the late 2010s). Looking at the study overall: Donor HLA type was relevant to the analysis, because carriage of CMV infection together with the matching HLA type was indicated by public TCR beta signatures. The paper as a whole reports these results and caveats: In the ex vivo response, HLA-C-restricted CMV-specific TCR beta clonotypes were dominant, and in two of eight donors the single most frequent clonotype came from this HLA-C-restricted group. In both this cohort and an independent approximately 350-donor cohort, the cumulative frequency of public TCR beta family members distinguished carriers of CMV infection plus the relevant HLA type.

CDR1 and CDR2, per the germline V gene (reference sequence), are MNHNY and SVGAGI. The CDR3 starts with the cysteine, ends with the phenylalanine, and has 12 residues. The read is trimmed to its CDR3 DNA, 36 bases read in frame from base 1. V lost 7 bases and J lost 6 bases; the stretch between them is 13 bases long. The sequence was collected from a human donor in good health (CMV status not recorded). Some clones in this sample may be carry-over from other donors' samples. In this chain, TRBV6-6 is recombined with TRBJ2-7; there is no confident call for the D gene. Sequences were obtained from PBMCs. The sequenced DNA is TGTGCCAGCACATCCATTCTATTCGAGCAGTACTTC. Translated, it reads CASTSILFEQYF.